Here is one TCR beta chain with its context. Its matching antigen is unknown. This sample is drawn from a study of a mutant IDH1 vaccine in newly diagnosed glioma. Study in general: Either 4-6 weeks after radiotherapy alone or alongside temozolomide, vaccination was begun. Therapy received beforehand was radiotherapy, temozolomide, or both, with most patients given both.

Time point noted: week 11, during vaccination. Vaccination used 300 ug of mutant IDH1 20-mer peptide per dose, with topical imiquimod. The CDR3 is 20 amino acids. Some clones are missing from TCRdb's copy, which holds only in-frame ones; the method was immunoSEQ multiplex PCR. This table has some 60,000 clones, about 84% appearing once. The sequences come from PBMCs, collected from a glioma patient whose treatment included an IDH1 peptide vaccine. The sequence came from a man aged 25-45 years with glioma. V is TRBV21-1 and J is TRBJ2-6; the table's TRBD1 call for D was not verified on the DNA. TRBV21-1 is annotated as a pseudogene. CDR3 DNA sequence: TGTGCCAGCAGCCTCCTCTTCCCCACAGCCTCAAGCTCTGGGGCCAACGTCCTGACTTTC. This encodes CASSLLFPTASSSGANVLTF.